This T cell receptor (beta chain) emerged from a study of shared clonotypes between healthy human individuals. Whole-study findings and limits: Generally, naive subsets (rather than memory subsets) showed larger estimated richness. Naive CD4 clonotype sharing across a few donors was around 5%. Exclusively blood specimens were collected; tissue repertoires likely differ.

The CDR3 extends over 14 amino acids. Germline CDR1 and CDR2: SGDLS and YYNGEE. V lost 0 bases, J lost 6 bases, and 12 bases lay in between. Donors comprised only Caucasian adults living in Nashville, Tennessee. Data came from immunoSEQ multiplex PCR; TCRdb stores just in-frame clones and leaves some out. Of hundreds of thousands of clones in the sample, 55% to 75% are singletons; the top ten hold 1.5% to 2%. This clone was detected many times. Its antigen is undetermined. The sample consisted of memory CD4+ T cells sorted from blood. Subset meaning: CD45RA-negative fraction. The chain employs TRBV9 and TRBJ1-1; D uncertain. This TCR was sampled from a woman in her 30s in good health. CDR3 protein: CASSVGRRSAEAFF. The CDR3 DNA sequence: TGTGCCAGCAGCGTAGGGCGGAGGAGCGCTGAAGCTTTCTTT.